The clone carrying this T cell receptor (beta chain) came up many times. The sample belongs to a study of T cells after yellow fever vaccination. TCRdb independently ran MiXCR on the 5' RACE reads; one entry per CDR3 protein. The table has under 250,000 distinct CDR3 sequences, under 3.5% seen once; the top ten hold around 3.2%. The receptor's source is a man between 18 and 29 years old who received the YFV17D yellow fever vaccine. Sequenced here: CD4+ T cells sorted from PBMCs, sampled 10 days after the yellow fever booster vaccination.

CDR3 amino acids: CSASGTGDTDTQYF. The DNA of the CDR3 is TGCAGTGCTAGTGGGACAGGGGACACAGATACGCAGTATTTT. The chain employs TRBV20-1 and TRBJ2-3, with 10 bases lining up with TRBD1. Trimming cost V 3 bases and J 2 bases; bases outside gene matches: 2. CDR1 and CDR2 (germline): DFQATT, SNEGSKA (reference sequence). This CDR3 comprises 14 residues.